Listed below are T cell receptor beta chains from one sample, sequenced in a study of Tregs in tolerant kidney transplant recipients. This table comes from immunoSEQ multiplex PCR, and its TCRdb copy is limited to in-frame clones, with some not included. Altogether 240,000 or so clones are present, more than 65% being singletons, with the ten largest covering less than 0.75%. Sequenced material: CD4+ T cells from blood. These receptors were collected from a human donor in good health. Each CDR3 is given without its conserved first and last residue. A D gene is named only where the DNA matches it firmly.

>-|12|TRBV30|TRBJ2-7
AGLCSKGLYEQY
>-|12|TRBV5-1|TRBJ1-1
ASSLGPSNTEAF
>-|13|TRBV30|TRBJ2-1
AWTKKAGISGEQF
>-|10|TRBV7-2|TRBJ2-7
ASSIQGNEQY
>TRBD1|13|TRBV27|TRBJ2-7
ASSRKAGTVNEQY
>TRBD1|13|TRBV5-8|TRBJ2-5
ASGHRGRGQETQY
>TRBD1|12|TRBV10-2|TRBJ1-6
ASIPGQGIAPLH
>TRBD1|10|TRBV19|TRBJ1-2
ASSQQGKAYT
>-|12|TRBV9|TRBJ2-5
ASSADLYQETQY
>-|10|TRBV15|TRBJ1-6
ATSRDGSPLH
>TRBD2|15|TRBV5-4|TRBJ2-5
ASSLAVLAGQQETQY
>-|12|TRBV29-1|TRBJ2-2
SVKTLRDAGELF
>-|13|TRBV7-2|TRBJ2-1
ASSLTPSSYNEQF